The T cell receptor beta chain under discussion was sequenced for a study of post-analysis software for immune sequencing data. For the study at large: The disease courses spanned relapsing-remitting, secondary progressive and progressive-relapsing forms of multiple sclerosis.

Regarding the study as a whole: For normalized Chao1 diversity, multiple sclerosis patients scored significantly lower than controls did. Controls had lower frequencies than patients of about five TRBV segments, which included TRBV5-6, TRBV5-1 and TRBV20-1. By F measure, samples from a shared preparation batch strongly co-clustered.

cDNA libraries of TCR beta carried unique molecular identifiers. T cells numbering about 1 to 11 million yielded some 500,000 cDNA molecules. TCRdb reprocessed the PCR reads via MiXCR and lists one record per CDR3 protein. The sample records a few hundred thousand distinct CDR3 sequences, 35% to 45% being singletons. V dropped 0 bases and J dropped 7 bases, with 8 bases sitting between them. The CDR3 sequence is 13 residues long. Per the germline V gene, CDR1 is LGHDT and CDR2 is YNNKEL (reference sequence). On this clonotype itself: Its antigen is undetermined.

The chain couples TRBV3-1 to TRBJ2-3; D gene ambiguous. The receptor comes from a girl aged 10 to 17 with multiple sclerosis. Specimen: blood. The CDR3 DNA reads TGTGCCAGCAGCCAAGACTTGGCGAATACGCAGTATTTT. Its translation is CASSQDLANTQYF.